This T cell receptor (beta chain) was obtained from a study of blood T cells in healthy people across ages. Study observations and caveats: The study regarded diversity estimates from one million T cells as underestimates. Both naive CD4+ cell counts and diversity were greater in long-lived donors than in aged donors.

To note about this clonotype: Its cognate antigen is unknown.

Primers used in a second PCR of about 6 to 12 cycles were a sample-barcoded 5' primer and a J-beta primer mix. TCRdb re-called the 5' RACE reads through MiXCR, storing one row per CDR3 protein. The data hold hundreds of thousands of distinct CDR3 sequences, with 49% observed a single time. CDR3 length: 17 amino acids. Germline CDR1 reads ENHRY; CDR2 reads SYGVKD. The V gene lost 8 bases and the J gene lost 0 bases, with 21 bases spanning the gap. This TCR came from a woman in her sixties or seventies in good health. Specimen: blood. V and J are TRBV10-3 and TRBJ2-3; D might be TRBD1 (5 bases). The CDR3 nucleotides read TGTGCCATCCGTTCCCTACAGGAGATCCCTAGCACAGATACGCAGTATTTT. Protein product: CAIRSLQEIPSTDTQYF.